The following is a T cell receptor beta chain sequence with its context. This specimen belongs to a study of blood T cell repertoires in COVID-19. Assay used: immunoSEQ multiplex PCR; TCRdb lists only in-frame clones, some missing. In the table there are roughly 300,000 clones, roughly 87% of which are singletons. The origin of this receptor is a human donor in a cohort sampled during active COVID-19. The sample taken for sequencing was peripheral blood.

CDR3: CASSIQGQGAGTQYF. CDR3 coding DNA: TGTGCCAGTAGTATCCAGGGACAGGGCGCAGGGACCCAGTACTTC. The rearrangement joins TRBV19 to TRBJ2-5; 9 bases fit TRBD1. CDR1 and CDR2 (germline): LNHDA, SQIVND (reference sequence). V shed 3 bases and J 7 bases; nucleotides not matched to a gene: 9. This CDR3 has 15 amino acids.